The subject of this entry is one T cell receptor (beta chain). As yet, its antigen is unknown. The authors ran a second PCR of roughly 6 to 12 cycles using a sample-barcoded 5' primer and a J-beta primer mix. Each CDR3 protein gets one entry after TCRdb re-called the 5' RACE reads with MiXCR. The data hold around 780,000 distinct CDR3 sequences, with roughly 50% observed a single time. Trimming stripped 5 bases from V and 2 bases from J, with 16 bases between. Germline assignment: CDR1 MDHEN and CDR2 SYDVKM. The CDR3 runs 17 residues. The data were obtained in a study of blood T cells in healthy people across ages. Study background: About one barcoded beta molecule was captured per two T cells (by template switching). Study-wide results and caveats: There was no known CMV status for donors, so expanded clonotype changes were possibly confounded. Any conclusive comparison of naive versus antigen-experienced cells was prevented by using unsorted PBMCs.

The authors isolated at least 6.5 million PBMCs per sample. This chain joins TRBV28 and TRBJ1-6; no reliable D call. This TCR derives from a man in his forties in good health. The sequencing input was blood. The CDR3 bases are TGTGCCAGCAGTCCTCCTGGACGACTCCCCTATAATTCACCCCTCCACTTT. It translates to CASSPPGRLPYNSPLHF.